Here is one T cell receptor beta chain with its context. Its binding antigen is unknown. Base quality data are lacking; no much larger clone is found one base away. Following the manufacturer's recommendations, the immunoSEQ kit was used to generate TCR beta libraries from genomic DNA. Library preparation used a first multiplex PCR with proprietary primers, then a second PCR adding unique barcodes, with bead cleanups after each round. Each sample batch included a kit-provided positive control reaction and a negative control reaction. The final libraries were assessed on an Agilent 4200 TapeStation D1000 ScreenTape, pooled by volume, and quantified by qPCR. Sequencing was performed on an Illumina NextSeq500 with a MidOutput 150-cycle cartridge, and 156 Read1 and 15 Index1 cycles were run with kit custom primers. The pooled library was loaded at 0.95 to 1 pM with approximately 20% PhiX control spiked in. In the authors' own workflow: Vendor-processed data were analyzed in R, and a clonotype was defined as all T cells sharing the same CDR3 nucleotide sequence. For clone abundance analyses, frequencies were normalized to the 10,000 most abundant clones in each sample. Before analysis, public T cell clones were removed, and these numbered fewer than six per sample on average. Tumor-enriched clonotypes and baseline blood-enriched clonotypes were defined as those with an abundance difference of at least 32-fold between compartments. A beta-binomial differential abundance model was used to identify clonotypes that were expanded or contracted between blood time points. Similarity between tumor and blood repertoires was quantified using the Baroni-Urbani and Buser coefficient, and groups were compared with two-tailed Wilcoxon tests in R. Held by TCRdb, this immuneACCESS table contains in-frame sequences only and omits some clones. Under half of the omission traces to an unresolved V gene where checked; the cause of the rest is unknown. That table furnishes V, J and clone size, whereas the DNA furnished D and trimming. The sample records tens of thousands of clones, roughly four fifths of which are singletons. The ten top clones hold over 6% of the sample.

The sample originates from a study of radiation and T cells in renal cell carcinoma (dated by TCRdb to about 2020). Describing the broader study: The samples were obtained from a clinical trial, where primary renal cell carcinomas were treated with 15 Gy stereotactic body radiation therapy and then removed by nephrectomy 4 weeks afterward. A total of 4 million to 5 million unique CDR3 nucleotide sequences, encoding 2.8 million or so unique CDR3 amino acid sequences, were found across all 55 or so samples. A total of 50 to 55 samples underwent TCR beta sequencing, made up of roughly 26 tumors and around 27 peripheral blood samples. General study outcomes and caveats: Because pretreatment tumor biopsies were not available, the study could not determine whether clonotypes were already present within the tumor at baseline. With a single-armed trial design, the study had no way to address how radiation dose or scheduling affects the TCR repertoire. In blood, the top tumor clonotypes increased from baseline to 2 weeks after radiation and then shrank by 4 weeks, which suggests a temporary expansion of tumor-resident clones. Changes in the blood repertoire were not tracked past 4 weeks after treatment.

According to the study, the label for this sample's time point signals: blood 2 weeks post-SBRT. Reading the label with the study, this specimen's treatment or condition is: 15 Gy SBRT to primary tumor, nephrectomy 4 weeks later. To follow tumor-enriched clonotypes, serial peripheral blood was collected from radiation-treated patients at baseline and at 2 weeks and 4 weeks after SBRT. Renal cell carcinoma with clear cell pathology was present in all patients. Genomic DNA for TCR sequencing was prepared using the QIAamp DNA Blood Mini Kit (Qiagen). The analyses included only samples that passed all quality control checks. V trim: 2 bases; J trim: 5 bases; unmatched bases: 10. The CDR3 holds 16 amino acids from the cysteine to the phenylalanine. Only the CDR3 DNA is retained, 48 bases long and in frame from the first base. For CDR1 and CDR2, the germline V gene lists SGHVS and FNYEAQ.

Specimen: blood, collected from a patient whose treatment included radiotherapy and nephrectomy. This clonotype originated in a man aged 60 to 75 with renal cell carcinoma. The sequence links TRBV7-6 to TRBJ2-5, and 8 junctional nucleotides match TRBD1. This receptor carries the CDR3 CASSLRDRTPKETQYF. In nucleotides, the sequence is TGTGCCAGCAGCTTAAGGGACAGGACTCCCAAGGAGACCCAGTACTTC.